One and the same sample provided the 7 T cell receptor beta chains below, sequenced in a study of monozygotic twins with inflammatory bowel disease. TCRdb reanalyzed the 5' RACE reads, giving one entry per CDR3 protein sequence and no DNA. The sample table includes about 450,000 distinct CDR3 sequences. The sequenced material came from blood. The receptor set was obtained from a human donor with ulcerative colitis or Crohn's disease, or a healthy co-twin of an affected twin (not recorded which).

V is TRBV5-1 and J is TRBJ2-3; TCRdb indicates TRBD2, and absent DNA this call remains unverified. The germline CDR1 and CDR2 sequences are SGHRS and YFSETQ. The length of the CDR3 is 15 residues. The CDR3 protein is CASSLYGSPSDTQYF.

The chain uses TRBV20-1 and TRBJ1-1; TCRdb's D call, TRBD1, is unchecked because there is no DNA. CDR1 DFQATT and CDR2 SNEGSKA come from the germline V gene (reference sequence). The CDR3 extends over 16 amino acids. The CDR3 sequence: CSARSADRVGGTEAFF.

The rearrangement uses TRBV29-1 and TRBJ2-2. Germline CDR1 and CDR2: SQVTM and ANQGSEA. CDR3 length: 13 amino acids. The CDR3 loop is CSVGSLAVGELFF.

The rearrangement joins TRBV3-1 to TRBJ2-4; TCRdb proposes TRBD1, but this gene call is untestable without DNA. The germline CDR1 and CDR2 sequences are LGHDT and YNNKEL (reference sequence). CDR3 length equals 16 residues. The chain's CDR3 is CASSHRERGGLDIQYF.

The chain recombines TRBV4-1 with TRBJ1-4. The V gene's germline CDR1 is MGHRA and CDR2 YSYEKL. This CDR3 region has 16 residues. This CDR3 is CASSQDTPGGDEKLFF.

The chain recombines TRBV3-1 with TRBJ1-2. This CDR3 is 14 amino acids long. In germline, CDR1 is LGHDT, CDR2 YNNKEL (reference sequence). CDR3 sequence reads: CASSQVASFYGYTF.

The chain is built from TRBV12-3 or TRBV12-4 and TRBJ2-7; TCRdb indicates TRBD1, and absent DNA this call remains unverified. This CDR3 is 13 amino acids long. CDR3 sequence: CASSKGTGIEQYF.